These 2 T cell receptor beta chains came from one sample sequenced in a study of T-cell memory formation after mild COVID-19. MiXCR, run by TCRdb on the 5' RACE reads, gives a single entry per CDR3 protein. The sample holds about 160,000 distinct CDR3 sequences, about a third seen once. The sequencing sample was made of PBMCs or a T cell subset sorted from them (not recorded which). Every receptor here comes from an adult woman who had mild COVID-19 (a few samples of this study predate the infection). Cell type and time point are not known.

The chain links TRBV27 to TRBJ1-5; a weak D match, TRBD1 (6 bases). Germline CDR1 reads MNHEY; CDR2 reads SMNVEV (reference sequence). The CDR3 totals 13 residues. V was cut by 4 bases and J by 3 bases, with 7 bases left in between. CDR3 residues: CASSWDINQPQHF. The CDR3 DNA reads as TGTGCCAGCAGTTGGGACATCAATCAGCCCCAGCATTTT.

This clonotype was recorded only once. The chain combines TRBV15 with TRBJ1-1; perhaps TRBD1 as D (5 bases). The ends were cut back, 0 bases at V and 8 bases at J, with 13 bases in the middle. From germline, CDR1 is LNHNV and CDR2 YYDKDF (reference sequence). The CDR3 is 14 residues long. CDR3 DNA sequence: TGTGCCACCAGCAGAGATCGGGGGGTTCGGGAAGCTTTCTTT. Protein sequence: CATSRDRGVREAFF.